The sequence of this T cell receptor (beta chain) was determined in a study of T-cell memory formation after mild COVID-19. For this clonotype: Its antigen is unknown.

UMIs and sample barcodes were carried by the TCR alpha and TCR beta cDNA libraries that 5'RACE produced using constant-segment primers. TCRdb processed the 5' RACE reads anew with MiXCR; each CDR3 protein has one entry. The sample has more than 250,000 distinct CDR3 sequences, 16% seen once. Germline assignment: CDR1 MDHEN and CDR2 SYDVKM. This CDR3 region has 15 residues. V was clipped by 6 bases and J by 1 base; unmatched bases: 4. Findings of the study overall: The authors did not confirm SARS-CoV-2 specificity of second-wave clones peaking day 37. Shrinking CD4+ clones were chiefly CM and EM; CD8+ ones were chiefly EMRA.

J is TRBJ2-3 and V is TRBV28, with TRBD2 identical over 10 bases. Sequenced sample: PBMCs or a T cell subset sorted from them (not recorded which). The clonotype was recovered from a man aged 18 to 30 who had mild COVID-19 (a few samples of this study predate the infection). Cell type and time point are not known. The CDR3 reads CASSSGGAGTDTQYF. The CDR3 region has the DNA TGTGCCAGCAGCAGCGGGGGGGCCGGCACAGATACGCAGTATTTT.